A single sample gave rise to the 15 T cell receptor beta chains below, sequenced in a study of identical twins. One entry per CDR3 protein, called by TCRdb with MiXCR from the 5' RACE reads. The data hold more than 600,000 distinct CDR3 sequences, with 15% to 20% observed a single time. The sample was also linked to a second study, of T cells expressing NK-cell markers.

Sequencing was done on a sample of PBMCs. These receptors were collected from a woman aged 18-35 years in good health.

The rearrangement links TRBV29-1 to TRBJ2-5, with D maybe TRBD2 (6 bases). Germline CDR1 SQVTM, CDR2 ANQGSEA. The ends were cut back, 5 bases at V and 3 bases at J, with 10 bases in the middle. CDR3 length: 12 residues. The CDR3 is CSVYWGEETQYF. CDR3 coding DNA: TGCAGCGTTTACTGGGGGGAAGAGACCCAGTACTTC.

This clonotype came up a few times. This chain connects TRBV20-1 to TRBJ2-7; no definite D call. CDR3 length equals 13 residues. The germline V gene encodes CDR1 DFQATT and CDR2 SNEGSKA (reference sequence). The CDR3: CSPRSDFAYEQYF. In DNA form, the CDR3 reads TGCAGCCCTAGATCAGACTTCGCCTACGAGCAGTACTTC.

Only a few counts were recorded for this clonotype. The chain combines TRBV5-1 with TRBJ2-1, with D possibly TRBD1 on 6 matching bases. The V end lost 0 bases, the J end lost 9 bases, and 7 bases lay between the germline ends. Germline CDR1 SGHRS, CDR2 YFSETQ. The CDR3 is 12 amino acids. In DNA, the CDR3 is TGCGCCAGCAGCTTGGACAGGGTTGAGCAGTTCTTC. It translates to CASSLDRVEQFF.

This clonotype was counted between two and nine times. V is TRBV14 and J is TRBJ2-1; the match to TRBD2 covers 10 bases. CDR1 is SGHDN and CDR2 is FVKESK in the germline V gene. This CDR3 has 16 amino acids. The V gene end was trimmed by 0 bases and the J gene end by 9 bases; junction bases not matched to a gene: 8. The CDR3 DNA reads TGTGCCAGCAGCCAAGATCTCCCTAGCGGGAGTGGTGAGCAGTTCTTC. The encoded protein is CASSQDLPSGSGEQFF.

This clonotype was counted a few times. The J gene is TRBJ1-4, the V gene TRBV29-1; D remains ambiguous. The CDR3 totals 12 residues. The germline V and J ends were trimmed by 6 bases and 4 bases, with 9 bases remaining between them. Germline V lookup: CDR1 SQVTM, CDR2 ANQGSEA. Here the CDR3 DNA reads TGCAGCGTCGGCCGGAATAATGAAAAACTGTTTTTT. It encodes CSVGRNNEKLFF. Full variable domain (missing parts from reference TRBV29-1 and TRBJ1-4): SAVISQKPSRDICQRGTSLTIQCQVDSQVTMMFWYRQQPGQSLTLIATANQGSEATYESGFVIDKFPISRPNLTFSTLTVSNMSPEDSSIYLCSVGRNNEKLFFGSGTQLSVL.

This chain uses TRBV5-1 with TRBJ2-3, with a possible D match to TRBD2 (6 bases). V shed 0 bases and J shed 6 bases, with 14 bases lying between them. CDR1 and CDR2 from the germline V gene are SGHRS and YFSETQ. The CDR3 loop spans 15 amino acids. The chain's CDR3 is CASSLAGGIWDTQYF. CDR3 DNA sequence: TGCGCCAGCAGCTTGGCCGGGGGAATTTGGGATACGCAGTATTTT.

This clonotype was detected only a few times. CDR3 DNA: TGTGCCAGCAGTAGGACGGCGGCCACTAACTATGGCTACACCTTC. It encodes CASSRTAATNYGYTF. This rearrangement joins TRBV6-1 to TRBJ1-2; no clear D gene. Germline CDR1 reads MNHNS; CDR2 reads SASEGT. CDR3 length equals 15 residues. Trimming shortened V by 5 bases and J by 0 bases, and 13 bases separated the two germline ends.

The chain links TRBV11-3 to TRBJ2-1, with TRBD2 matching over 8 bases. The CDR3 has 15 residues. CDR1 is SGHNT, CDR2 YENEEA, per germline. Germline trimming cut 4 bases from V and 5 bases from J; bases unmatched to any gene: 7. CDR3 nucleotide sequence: TGTGCCAGCAGCTCCACTAGCGGCATCAACAATGAGCAGTTCTTC. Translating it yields CASSSTSGINNEQFF.

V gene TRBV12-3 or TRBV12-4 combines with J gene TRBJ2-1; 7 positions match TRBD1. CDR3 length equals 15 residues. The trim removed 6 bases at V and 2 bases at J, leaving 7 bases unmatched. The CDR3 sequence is CASRSTGTAYNEQFF. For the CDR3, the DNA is TGTGCCAGCAGGTCCACCGGGACAGCCTACAATGAGCAGTTCTTC.

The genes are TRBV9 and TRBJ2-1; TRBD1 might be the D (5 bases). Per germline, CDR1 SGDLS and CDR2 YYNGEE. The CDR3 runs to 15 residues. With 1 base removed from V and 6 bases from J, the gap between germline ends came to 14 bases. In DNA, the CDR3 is TGTGCCAGCAGCGTACAAGGGGTGGGTTTCAATGAGCAGTTCTTC. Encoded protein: CASSVQGVGFNEQFF.

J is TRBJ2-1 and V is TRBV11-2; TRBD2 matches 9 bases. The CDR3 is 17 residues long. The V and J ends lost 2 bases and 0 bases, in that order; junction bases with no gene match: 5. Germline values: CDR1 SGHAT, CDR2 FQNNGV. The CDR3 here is CASSLRAGGFSYNEQFF. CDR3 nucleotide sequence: TGTGCCAGCAGCTTACGGGCGGGGGGGTTCTCCTACAATGAGCAGTTCTTC.

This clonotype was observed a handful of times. CDR3 sequence: CSVEVLDSYNEQFF. CDR3 in DNA: TGCAGCGTTGAAGTGCTAGACTCCTACAATGAGCAGTTCTTC. The chain uses TRBV29-1 and TRBJ2-1; D is uncertain. Germline-derived CDR1 and CDR2 are SQVTM and ANQGSEA. The V and J ends lost 1 base and 0 bases respectively, with 7 bases between them. The CDR3 extends over 14 amino acids.

The CDR3 here is CATSDLRVGSYEQYF. The CDR3 DNA reads as TGTGCCACCAGTGATTTGCGGGTTGGATCCTACGAGCAGTACTTC. This chain links TRBV24-1 with TRBJ2-7; D call uncertain. Trimming pared 0 bases from V and 1 base from J, leaving 9 bases between. The CDR3 runs 15 residues. Per germline, CDR1 KGHDR and CDR2 SFDVKD.

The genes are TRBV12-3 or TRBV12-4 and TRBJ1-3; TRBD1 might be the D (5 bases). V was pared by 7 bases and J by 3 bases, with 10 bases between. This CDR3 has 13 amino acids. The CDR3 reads CASTLRGGNTIYF. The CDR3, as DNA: TGTGCCAGCACTTTGAGGGGTGGAAACACCATATATTTT.

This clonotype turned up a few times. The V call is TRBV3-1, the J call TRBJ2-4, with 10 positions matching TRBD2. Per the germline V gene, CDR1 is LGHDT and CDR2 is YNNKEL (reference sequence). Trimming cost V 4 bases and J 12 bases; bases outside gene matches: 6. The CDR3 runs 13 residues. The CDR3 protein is CASSLLAGEDQYF. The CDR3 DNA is TGTGCCAGCAGCCTCCTAGCGGGAGAGGATCAGTACTTC.